The 10 T cell receptor beta chains below were found in one sample sequenced in a study of cytomegalovirus exposure and HLA in healthy donors. Repertoires were generated with immunoSEQ multiplex PCR, while TCRdb's copy carries only in-frame clones and drops some. The data show fewer than 200,000 clones, approximately 87% seen once. The sequenced sample consisted of PBMCs. These receptors all come from a woman aged 25-40 years in good health and CMV-seronegative.

This clone was detected only once. The chain employs TRBV30 and TRBJ2-3; D remains ambiguous. The V and J ends lost 3 bases and 7 bases respectively, with 14 bases between them. The CDR3 spans 13 residues. The germline V gene encodes CDR1 GTSNPN and CDR2 SVGIG (reference sequence). In DNA, the CDR3 is TGTGCCTGGAGCTACACTGGGCTAAATACGCAGTATTTT. It encodes CAWSYTGLNTQYF.

The chain employs TRBV5-4 and TRBJ2-7; D may match TRBD1 or TRBD2 (5 bases each). Trimming pared 4 bases from V and 3 bases from J, leaving 11 bases between. Per germline, CDR1 SGHNT and CDR2 YYREEE (reference sequence). The CDR3 sequence is 13 residues long. The CDR3 DNA reads as TGTGCCAGCAGCCTGAGGGACGGCTACGAGCAGTACTTC. This gives the protein CASSLRDGYEQYF.

The genes are TRBV11-2 and TRBJ1-5; no clear D gene. Per germline, CDR1 SGHAT and CDR2 FQNNGV. This CDR3 has 13 amino acids. V was shortened by 2 bases and J by 4 bases, with 6 bases between the two germline ends. The CDR3 bases are TGTGCCAGCAGCTTAAGCGGGAATCAGCCCCAGCATTTT. It yields the protein CASSLSGNQPQHF.

The chain links TRBV6-5 to TRBJ2-3, with a weak D call TRBD1 (6 bases). With 8 bases removed from V and 4 bases from J, the gap between germline ends came to 10 bases. From germline, CDR1 is MNHEY and CDR2 SVGAGI. CDR3 length equals 12 residues. The CDR3 protein is CASQGMSDTQYF. CDR3 bases: TGTGCCAGCCAGGGGATGTCAGATACGCAGTATTTT.

The gene calls are TRBV25-1 and TRBJ1-4; no clear D. Trimming removed 4 bases at V and 0 bases at J, with 12 bases between. The CDR3 runs to 16 residues. The V gene's germline CDR1 is MGHDK and CDR2 SYGVNS. The DNA for the CDR3 is TGTGCCAGCAGTGCGTCACCGACGGCAACTAATGAAAAACTGTTTTTT. It is translated as CASSASPTATNEKLFF.

The CDR3 region has the DNA TGTGCCAGCAGTTTAGTTACCAACAGGGTCGGGGACGAGCAGTACTTC. Translated, it gives CASSLVTNRVGDEQYF. The chain couples TRBV27 to TRBJ2-7, with TRBD1 as a possible D gene (6 bases). Germline values: CDR1 MNHEY, CDR2 SMNVEV (reference sequence). The ends were cut back, 2 bases at V and 5 bases at J, with 19 bases in the middle. This CDR3 is 16 amino acids long.

This clone was picked up one time. The rearrangement joins TRBV7-2 to TRBJ2-1; 7 nucleotides align to TRBD2. Germline CDR1 is SGHTA and CDR2 is FQGNSA. V dropped 0 bases and J dropped 5; count of bases not matched to a gene: 7. This CDR3 contains 16 residues. CDR3 coding DNA: TGTGCCAGCAGCTTAGCTCGCGGGGGAACAGACAATGAGCAGTTCTTC. Protein: CASSLARGGTDNEQFF.

Of note for this clone: The identical CDR3 is also encoded by other nucleotide sequences in the sample. This chain joins TRBV19 and TRBJ2-1, with D possibly being TRBD2 (6 bases). The CDR3 is 15 residues long. V was trimmed by 3 bases and J by 2 bases, leaving 11 bases between them. CDR1 LNHDA and CDR2 SQIVND come from the germline V gene (reference sequence). Here the CDR3 DNA reads TGTGCCAGTAGTATCGGGGGAGGCCCCTACAATGAGCAGTTCTTC. The encoded protein is CASSIGGGPYNEQFF.

J is TRBJ1-1 and V is TRBV18, with D unclear. Per germline, CDR1 KGHSH and CDR2 LQKENI. V was shortened by 4 bases and J by 0 bases, with 9 bases between the two germline ends. The CDR3 is 14 amino acids. This CDR3 reads CASSRGTLNTEAFF. The CDR3 DNA reads as TGTGCCAGCTCACGGGGTACCTTGAACACTGAAGCTTTCTTT.

The gene calls are TRBV11-2 and TRBJ2-2; 8 bases match TRBD2. V gave up 4 bases and J gave up 1 base; unmatched junction bases: 8. The CDR3 loop spans 17 amino acids. The germline gives CDR1 SGHAT, CDR2 FQNNGV. The CDR3 coding sequence is TGTGCCAGCAGCTCCAGTAGCGGGAATAGGAACACCGGGGAGCTGTTTTTT. This sequence encodes CASSSSSGNRNTGELFF.